This TCR beta chain appears in the sequencing data of a study of blood T cell repertoires in COVID-19. Study summary: The study drew acute and convalescent COVID-19 samples from the United States, Italy and Spain. PBMCs, B-cell-depleted T cells, or T cells provided the cDNA or gDNA that made up the material.

Per the original data handling: Using reference gene primer amplification, nucleated cell counts were estimated. Assay used: immunoSEQ multiplex PCR; TCRdb lists only in-frame clones, some missing. V, J and clone size were drawn from that table, and D and trimming were deduced from the DNA. The sample yields about 150,000 clones, around 88% seen once. The CDR3 spans 14 residues. Germline loops: CDR1 PRHDT, CDR2 FYEKMQ (reference sequence). The V gene end was trimmed by 4 bases and the J gene end by 12 bases; junction bases not matched to a gene: 14. This clone was picked up one time. This clonotype was obtained from a man aged 55 to 70 with active or convalescent COVID-19. This chain connects TRBV13 to TRBJ2-7; TRBD1 matches 8 bases. The sequenced sample consisted of peripheral blood. CDR3 sequence (DNA): TGTGCCAGCAGCTCCGGAGGGACAGGTACTCCCAGGTACTTC. Protein sequence: CASSSGGTGTPRYF. Looking up the rest from reference TRBV13 and TRBJ2-7 gives the full variable domain: AAGVIQSPRHLIKEKRETATLKCYPIPRHDTVYWYQQGPGQDPQFLISFYEKMQSDKGSIPDRFSAQQFSDYHSELNMSSLELGDSALYFCASSSGGTGTPRYFGPGTRLTVT.